This TCR beta chain was sequenced in a study of graft-versus-host responses after intestinal transplantation. The wider study: Anti-thymocyte globulin served as induction for all recipients, who then took tacrolimus and steroids for three to four years.

The CDR3 loop spans 14 amino acids. Germline V CDR1 and CDR2: SGHNT, YENEEA. Trimming shortened V by 4 bases and J by 4 bases, and 13 bases separated the two germline ends. Produced via immunoSEQ multiplex PCR; TCRdb's table is partial and in-frame only. This table holds roughly 62,000 clones, approximately 89% found once. Specimen: PBMCs, collected about 120 days after intestinal transplantation. This receptor was identified in a human patient who received an intestinal transplant, so some T cells may come from the graft donor. The chain joins TRBV11-3 to TRBJ1-1; TRBD1 might be the D (5 bases). Here the CDR3 DNA reads TGTGCCAGCAGCTGGGGCGGCGGTGTCACTGAAGCTTTCTTT. Translated: CASSWGGGVTEAFF.